This T cell receptor beta chain originates from a study of T cells after yellow fever vaccination. V dropped 3 bases and J dropped 2 bases, with 15 bases sitting between them. Germline CDR1 KGHSH, CDR2 LQKENI. This CDR3 has 16 residues. TCRdb reprocessed the 5' RACE reads with MiXCR, giving one entry per CDR3 protein. The table records around 530,000 distinct CDR3 sequences, approximately 16% of them present only once. The genes are TRBV18 and TRBJ2-3, with D perhaps matching TRBD1 or TRBD2 (5 bases each). Sequences were derived from PBMCs, sampled more than 4 days after the first yellow fever vaccination. The clonotype originates from a man aged 18 to 35 who received the YFV17D yellow fever vaccine. The CDR3 here is CASSPQQGPTTDTQYF. In DNA form, the CDR3 reads TGTGCCAGCTCACCCCAGCAGGGACCCACCACAGATACGCAGTATTTT.